This T cell receptor (beta chain) was sequenced in a study of technical replicates of blood from several donors. The method was immunoSEQ multiplex PCR; TCRdb's version includes in-frame clones alone and lacks a portion of them. Counted here are about 62,000 clones, approximately 87% occurring once; the ten biggest clones make up about 5.2%. V was clipped by 4 bases and J by 2 bases, with 11 bases between them. The length of the CDR3 is 14 residues. From germline, CDR1 is SEHNR and CDR2 FQNEAQ (reference sequence). The sample consisted of PBMCs. The genes are TRBV7-9 and TRBJ2-5, with D possibly TRBD1 on 5 matching bases. The source of this sequence is a human donor in good health. Some clones in this sample may be carry-over from other donors' samples. CDR3 loop: CASSSWAGQETQYF. CDR3 nucleotide sequence: TGTGCCAGCAGCTCGTGGGCAGGGCAAGAGACCCAGTACTTC.